These 8 T cell receptor beta chains came from one sample sequenced in a study of identical twins. TCRdb reprocessed the 5' RACE reads with MiXCR, giving one entry per CDR3 protein. The sample has approximately 500,000 distinct CDR3 sequences; 13% to 15% are singletons. The same sample was also used in a study of yellow fever vaccine responses in identical twins.

The sample comprised CD4+ T cells sorted from blood. The receptors stem from a woman aged 18-30 years in good health.

V and J are TRBV3-1 and TRBJ2-3; D possibly corresponds to TRBD2 (6 bases). Trimming stripped 2 bases from V and 0 bases from J, with 21 bases between. Germline V gene sequence: CDR1 LGHDT, CDR2 YNNKEL (reference sequence). This CDR3 contains 19 residues. Here the CDR3 DNA reads TGTGCCAGCAGCCAACGGGACCTAGCTCCGGGGACTAGCACAGATACGCAGTATTTT. Translation: CASSQRDLAPGTSTDTQYF.

There are many counts of this clonotype. V gene TRBV5-1 combines with J gene TRBJ2-3; D not resolved. Trimming stripped 5 bases from V and 2 bases from J, with 9 bases between. Germline loops: CDR1 SGHRS, CDR2 YFSETQ. This CDR3 has 13 residues. The CDR3, as DNA: TGCGCCAGCAGTCTTCAGGTCACAGATACGCAGTATTTT. This sequence encodes CASSLQVTDTQYF.

The chain couples TRBV11-2 to TRBJ2-2; 7 bases are a match to TRBD2. The junction had 9 bases not matched to a gene; V was cut back by 0 bases and J by 2 bases. The CDR3 totals 18 residues. CDR1 is SGHAT, CDR2 FQNNGV, per germline. The CDR3 spells CASSLDLFKRGNTGELFF. The CDR3 DNA sequence: TGTGCCAGCAGCTTAGATCTTTTCAAGCGGGGAAACACCGGGGAGCTGTTTTTT.

This clonotype was seen only a few times. The chain is built from TRBV28 and TRBJ2-2; 8 bases align to TRBD1. V gave up 3 bases and J gave up 7 bases; unmatched junction bases: 7. Germline CDR1 and CDR2: MDHEN and SYDVKM. The CDR3 consists of 15 residues. CDR3 DNA: TGTGCCAGCAGTTTTCAGTCAGGGGGCATCGGGGAGCTGTTTTTT. Protein sequence: CASSFQSGGIGELFF.

This clonotype appeared many times. J is TRBJ1-1 and V is TRBV7-9; 8 positions agree with TRBD1. This CDR3 is built from 15 residues. Per the germline V gene, CDR1 is SEHNR and CDR2 is FQNEAQ (reference sequence). Trimming at V came to 7 bases and at J to 3 bases, leaving 10 bases not matched to a gene. The DNA of the CDR3 is TGTGCCAGCACCTTTACCAGGGGGCCGGACACTGAAGCTTTCTTT. Translation gives CASTFTRGPDTEAFF.

This clonotype was recorded a few times. The chain couples TRBV7-2 to TRBJ1-6, with unresolved D. Looked up from germline, CDR1 is SGHTA and CDR2 is FQGNSA. CDR3 length: 17 residues. Trimming took 0 bases from V and 5 from J, leaving 14 bases between them. The CDR3 sequence: CASSLAVRWAHNSPLHF. The CDR3 region has the DNA TGTGCCAGCAGCTTAGCTGTTCGGTGGGCACATAATTCACCCCTCCACTTT.

CDR3 region: CATKRVSAYEQYF. CDR3 nucleotides: TGTGCCACCAAACGGGTTTCGGCTTACGAGCAGTACTTC. The chain carries TRBV6-2 or TRBV6-3 and TRBJ2-7, with D unclear. V lost 10 bases and J lost 4, with 17 bases in between. CDR1 MNHEY and CDR2 SVGEGT come from the germline V gene. This CDR3 region has 13 residues.

V gene TRBV5-6 combines with J gene TRBJ2-2; D unclear. The CDR3 contains 15 residues. With 4 bases removed from V and 0 bases from J, the gap between germline ends came to 10 bases. Germline CDR1 reads SGHDT; CDR2 reads YYEEEE. The CDR3 DNA reads as TGTGCCAGCAGCAGTAAGAAACCGAACACCGGGGAGCTGTTTTTT. This sequence encodes CASSSKKPNTGELFF.